A single sample is the source of the 26 T cell receptor beta chains below, sequenced in a study of cytomegalovirus exposure and HLA in healthy donors. A multiplex PCR was run with 60 Vbeta primers and 13 Jbeta primers. Assay: immunoSEQ multiplex PCR; the TCRdb copy retains only in-frame clones and omits some. The repertoire consists of about 110,000 clones, with roughly 69% occurring once and the leading ten covering about 2.8%. Sequencing was done on a sample of PBMCs. The receptors originated from a middle-aged man in good health and CMV-seropositive.

V usage is TRBV27 and J usage is TRBJ2-2; 12 nucleotides match TRBD1. The CDR3 is 17 residues long. V shed 2 bases, J shed 5 bases, and the junction held 6 bases outside the gene matches. Germline lookup yields CDR1 MNHEY and CDR2 SMNVEV (reference sequence). CDR3 bases: TGTGCCAGCAGTTTACTGGGACAGGGGGCTGGGACCGGGGAGCTGTTTTTT. It encodes CASSLLGQGAGTGELFF.

The chain couples TRBV5-1 to TRBJ1-1; D is unclear. Trimming left V 2 bases short and J 0 bases short, with 8 bases between. Germline CDR1 is SGHRS and CDR2 is YFSETQ. The CDR3 runs 14 residues. The DNA of the CDR3 is TGCGCCAGCAGCTTTGATGACTTGAACACTGAAGCTTTCTTT. Translating it yields CASSFDDLNTEAFF.

The chain joins TRBV25-1 to TRBJ2-3, with 7 bases matching TRBD2. V trimming: 0 bases; J trimming: 0 bases; junction bases outside the gene matches: 3. Germline V gene data show CDR1 as MGHDK and CDR2 as SYGVNS. This CDR3 spans 16 amino acids. As DNA, the CDR3 is TGTGCCAGCAGTGAATACGGTAGCGGGAGCACAGATACGCAGTATTTT. It yields the protein CASSEYGSGSTDTQYF. Supplemented by reference TRBV25-1 and TRBJ2-3, the full variable domain reads EADIYQTPRYLVIGTGKKITLECSQTMGHDKMYWYQQDPGMELHLIHYSYGVNSTEKGDLSSESTVSRIRTEHFPLTLESARPSHTSQYLCASSEYGSGSTDTQYFGPGTRLTVL.

This chain joins TRBV19 and TRBJ2-2; the D gene is possibly TRBD1 (5 bases). Germline V lookup: CDR1 LNHDA, CDR2 SQIVND (reference sequence). The CDR3 extends over 12 amino acids. The germline V and J ends were trimmed by 6 bases and 4 bases, with 6 bases remaining between them. The CDR3 sequence is CASRQGTGELFF. Written as DNA, the CDR3 is TGTGCCAGTAGGCAGGGCACCGGGGAGCTGTTTTTT.

This chain uses TRBV7-9 with TRBJ1-1; D ambiguous. This CDR3 comprises 16 residues. Between the trimmed V and J ends, which lost 4 bases and 3 bases, there was a span of 18 bases. Germline CDR1 and CDR2: SEHNR and FQNEAQ (reference sequence). CDR3 in DNA: TGTGCCAGCAGCTCACATCTCCGGGGTGGGGACACTGAAGCTTTCTTT. This translates into CASSSHLRGGDTEAFF.

The rearrangement links TRBV6-5 to TRBJ2-7, with 10 bases matching TRBD1. The V gene's germline CDR1 is MNHEY and CDR2 SVGAGI. Trimming took 6 bases from V and 6 from J; bases not matched to a gene: 11. This CDR3 contains 15 residues. The CDR3 nucleotides read TGTGCCAGCAGCCCTTTACCGGGACAGGGGAGCGAGCAGTACTTC. This encodes CASSPLPGQGSEQYF.

This clone has just a few counts. V and J are TRBV4-1 and TRBJ1-5; D not certain. Germline CDR1 MGHRA, CDR2 YSYEKL. Trimming shortened V by 0 bases and J by 2 bases, and 11 bases separated the two germline ends. This CDR3 region has 16 residues. The CDR3 DNA reads TGCGCCAGCAGCCAAGATACTGGGAGTGGCAATCAGCCCCAGCATTTT. Translation gives CASSQDTGSGNQPQHF.

This clone has only a few counts. The CDR3 reads CASSGIGQGHQPQHF. The CDR3 coding sequence is TGTGCCAGCAGTGGTATAGGACAGGGACATCAGCCCCAGCATTTT. The chain carries TRBV2 and TRBJ1-5, with TRBD1 matching 8 bases. CDR1 and CDR2 from the germline V gene are SNHLY and FYNNEI. V was pared by 4 bases and J by 5 bases, with 7 bases of the junction left unmatched. The CDR3 runs 15 residues.

The chain couples TRBV27 to TRBJ2-1; maybe TRBD2 (5 bases). Between the trimmed V and J ends, which lost 6 bases and 8 bases, there was a span of 14 bases. Germline values: CDR1 MNHEY, CDR2 SMNVEV (reference sequence). The CDR3 loop spans 13 amino acids. The CDR3: CASRRNEGYEQFF. The DNA of the CDR3 is TGTGCCAGCAGGAGGAACGAGGGATATGAGCAGTTCTTC.

The chain links TRBV5-5 to TRBJ2-7; D perhaps matches TRBD1 (5 bases). Trimming shortened V by 3 bases and J by 0 bases, and 7 bases separated the two germline ends. Germline values: CDR1 SGHKS, CDR2 YYEKEE (reference sequence). This CDR3 has 13 amino acids. The CDR3 loop is CASSSDTSYEQYF. CDR3 bases: TGTGCCAGCAGCTCGGACACCTCCTACGAGCAGTACTTC.

V and J are TRBV5-1 and TRBJ2-1; D might be TRBD1 (7 bases). The CDR3 is made up of 15 amino acids. The V gene lost 1 base and the J gene lost 9 bases, with 17 bases spanning the gap. Germline V gene sequence: CDR1 SGHRS, CDR2 YFSETQ. DNA for the CDR3: TGCGCCAGCAGCTTGTCTCTCCCTCAGGGGGGTGAGCAGTTCTTC. This codes for CASSLSLPQGGEQFF.

This clone was found a few times. The chain links TRBV4-1 to TRBJ2-2, with 15 bases fitting TRBD2. Looked up from germline, CDR1 is MGHRA and CDR2 is YSYEKL. V shed 2 bases, J shed 3 bases, and the junction held 13 bases outside the gene matches. The CDR3 has 21 amino acids. CDR3 sequence: CASSQYLSPGLAGGYTGELFF. CDR3 sequence (DNA): TGCGCCAGCAGCCAATACCTGAGCCCGGGACTAGCGGGGGGTTACACCGGGGAGCTGTTTTTT.

The chain carries TRBV11-2 and TRBJ1-2; the D is unclear. Trimming left V 3 bases short and J 1 base short, with 6 bases between. The CDR3 totals 13 residues. Germline CDR1 and CDR2: SGHAT and FQNNGV. CDR3 DNA: TGTGCCAGCAGCTTCTTAGTTAACTATGGCTACACCTTC. This translates into CASSFLVNYGYTF.

V is TRBV7-3 and J is TRBJ2-3, with 8 bases matching TRBD2. Germline V gene data show CDR1 as SGHTA and CDR2 as FQGTGA. Trimming took 2 bases from V and 4 from J; bases not matched to a gene: 5. This CDR3 region has 15 residues. The CDR3 is CASSLLIGGADTQYF. The DNA of the CDR3 is TGTGCCAGCAGCTTATTGATCGGGGGGGCAGATACGCAGTATTTT.

J is TRBJ2-1 and V is TRBV2; maybe TRBD2 (6 bases). The CDR3 spans 14 residues. Germline values: CDR1 SNHLY, CDR2 FYNNEI. Trimming stripped 0 bases from V and 5 bases from J, with 8 bases between. The CDR3 is CASSEARLDNEQFF. CDR3 DNA sequence: TGTGCCAGCAGTGAAGCGCGACTAGACAATGAGCAGTTCTTC.

The chain combines TRBV28 with TRBJ2-3, with 7 bases fitting TRBD2. V dropped 2 bases and J dropped 0; count of bases not matched to a gene: 5. The germline V gene has CDR1 MDHEN and CDR2 SYDVKM. CDR3 size: 16 residues. The CDR3 DNA reads TGTGCCAGCAGTTTAGGCTCTAGCGGTAGCACAGATACGCAGTATTTT. This gives the protein CASSLGSSGSTDTQYF.

V and J are TRBV2 and TRBJ1-2; a possible D gene is TRBD1 (5 bases). The CDR3 runs to 14 residues. Germline V CDR1 and CDR2: SNHLY, FYNNEI. V lost 5 bases and J lost 6, with 16 bases in between. For the CDR3, the DNA is TGTGCCAGCAGTAACAGTGGGGGGTCGGATGGCTACACCTTC. Translated, it gives CASSNSGGSDGYTF.

This clone was detected a few times. The chain uses TRBV29-1 and TRBJ1-5; the D is unclear. The CDR3 sequence is 13 residues long. Germline loops: CDR1 SQVTM, CDR2 ANQGSEA. The ends were cut back, 6 bases at V and 7 bases at J, with 16 bases in the middle. The CDR3 region has the DNA TGCAGCGTCGCCGCGGGCACCGACCAGCCCCAGCATTTT. Residues: CSVAAGTDQPQHF.

The CDR3 sequence: CASSPWERGPTNEQFF. The CDR3 region has the DNA TGTGCCAGCAGCCCGTGGGAGAGGGGGCCTACTAATGAGCAGTTCTTC. V is TRBV11-2 and J is TRBJ2-1; TRBD1 aligns across 7 bases. The germline V gene encodes CDR1 SGHAT and CDR2 FQNNGV. The CDR3 runs to 16 residues. Trimming at V came to 5 bases and at J to 7 bases, leaving 14 bases not matched to a gene.

V gene TRBV7-3 combines with J gene TRBJ2-5; D remains unclear. Trimming shortened V by 5 bases and J by 5 bases, and 6 bases separated the two germline ends. The CDR3 sequence is 11 residues long. Germline CDR1 is SGHTA and CDR2 is FQGTGA. For the CDR3, the DNA is TGTGCCAGCAGCAACGGGGAGACCCAGTACTTC. Translated: CASSNGETQYF.

V gene TRBV5-1 combines with J gene TRBJ2-7, with TRBD2 matching 9 bases. V was pared by 4 bases and J by 3 bases, with 11 bases of the junction left unmatched. The germline gives CDR1 SGHRS, CDR2 YFSETQ. The CDR3 is made up of 16 amino acids. Written as DNA, the CDR3 is TGCGCCAGCAGCGTGAATCTAGCGGGGTCCATCTACGAGCAGTACTTC. This gives the protein CASSVNLAGSIYEQYF. The full variable domain, with the rest looked up from reference TRBV5-1 and TRBJ2-7, is KAGVTQTPRYLIKTRGQQVTLSCSPISGHRSVSWYQQTPGQGLQFLFEYFSETQRNKGNFPGRFSGRQFSNSRSEMNVSTLELGDSALYLCASSVNLAGSIYEQYFGPGTRLTVT.

The chain combines TRBV5-1 with TRBJ2-2, with TRBD1 matching over 10 bases. This CDR3 has 15 amino acids. The V gene end was trimmed by 3 bases and the J gene end by 4 bases; junction bases not matched to a gene: 3. Germline CDR1 and CDR2: SGHRS and YFSETQ. The CDR3 DNA sequence: TGCGCCAGCAGCTCGGGACAGGGGAGCACCGGGGAGCTGTTTTTT. Residues: CASSSGQGSTGELFF.

The rearrangement uses TRBV2 and TRBJ1-2, with D uncertain. The CDR3 runs to 12 residues. The germline gives CDR1 SNHLY, CDR2 FYNNEI. V lost 6 bases and J lost 6, with 11 bases in between. CDR3 residues: CASRRGGDGYTF. In nucleotides, the CDR3 is TGTGCCAGCAGGCGGGGAGGTGATGGCTACACCTTC.

This clone was seen more than once but under ten times. The gene calls are TRBV2 and TRBJ1-2; D unresolved. The germline V gene encodes CDR1 SNHLY and CDR2 FYNNEI. The CDR3 spans 15 residues. V lost 7 bases to trimming and J lost 0 bases, with 15 bases between them. Here the CDR3 reads CASILDGGANYGYTF. The CDR3 coding sequence is TGTGCCAGCATTCTAGACGGCGGGGCTAACTATGGCTACACCTTC.

The chain combines TRBV18 with TRBJ1-1; D is unresolved. Between the trimmed V and J ends, which lost 2 bases and 4 bases, there was a span of 14 bases. Germline V gene lookup returns CDR1 KGHSH and CDR2 LQKENI. This CDR3 has 15 amino acids. CDR3 nucleotides: TGTGCCAGCTCACCAAGAGGGCGGACGGGCACTGAAGCTTTCTTT. This encodes CASSPRGRTGTEAFF.

The chain couples TRBV18 to TRBJ1-2; D perhaps matches TRBD1 (6 bases). Germline V CDR1 and CDR2: KGHSH, LQKENI. CDR3 length: 13 amino acids. V lost 3 bases and J lost 6, with 11 bases in between. Here the CDR3 reads CASSPQGRDGYTF. In nucleotides, the CDR3 is TGTGCCAGCTCACCGCAGGGGCGGGATGGCTACACCTTC.